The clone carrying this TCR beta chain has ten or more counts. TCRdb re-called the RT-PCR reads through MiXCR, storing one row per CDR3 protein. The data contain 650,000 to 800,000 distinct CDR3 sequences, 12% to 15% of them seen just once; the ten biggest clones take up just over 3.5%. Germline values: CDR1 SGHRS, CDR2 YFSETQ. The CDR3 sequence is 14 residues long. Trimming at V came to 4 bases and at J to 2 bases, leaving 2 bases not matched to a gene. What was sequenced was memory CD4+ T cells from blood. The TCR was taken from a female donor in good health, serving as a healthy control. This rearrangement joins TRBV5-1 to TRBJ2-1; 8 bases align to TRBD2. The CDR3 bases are TGCGCCAGCAGCGTAGCGGGACCCTACAATGAGCAGTTCTTC. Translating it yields CASSVAGPYNEQFF.